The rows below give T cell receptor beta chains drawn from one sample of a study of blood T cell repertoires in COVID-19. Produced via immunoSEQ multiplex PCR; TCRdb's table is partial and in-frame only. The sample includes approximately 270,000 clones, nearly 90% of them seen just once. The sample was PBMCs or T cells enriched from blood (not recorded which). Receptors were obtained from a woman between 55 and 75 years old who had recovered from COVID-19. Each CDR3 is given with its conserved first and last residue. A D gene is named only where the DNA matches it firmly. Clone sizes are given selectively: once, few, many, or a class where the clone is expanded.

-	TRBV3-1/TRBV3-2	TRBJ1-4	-	CASSPTGRGEKLFF	TGTGCCAGCAGCCCCACAGGGAGGGGTGAAAAACTGTTTTTT
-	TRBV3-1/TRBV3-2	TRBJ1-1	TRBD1	CASSQGGTGPEAFF	TGTGCCAGCAGCCAGGGCGGGACAGGCCCTGAAGCTTTCTTT
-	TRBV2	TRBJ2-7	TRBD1	CASGGRTGGNVGYEQYF	TGTGCCAGCGGTGGGAGGACAGGGGGCAATGTAGGCTACGAGCAGTACTTC
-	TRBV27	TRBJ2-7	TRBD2	CASSLWSAGEGEQYF	TGTGCCAGCAGTTTATGGTCAGCGGGAGAGGGGGAGCAGTACTTC
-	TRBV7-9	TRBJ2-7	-	CASSREGGSYEQYF	TGTGCCAGCAGCCGCGAGGGCGGGTCCTACGAGCAGTACTTC
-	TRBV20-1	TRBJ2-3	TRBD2	CSASLAGVQDTQYF	TGCAGTGCTAGTCTAGCGGGAGTTCAAGATACGCAGTATTTT
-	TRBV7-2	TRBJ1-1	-	CASSARTSQNTEAFF	TGTGCCAGCAGCGCTCGGACATCCCAGAACACTGAAGCTTTCTTT
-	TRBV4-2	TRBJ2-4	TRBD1	CASSPTTGRDVIQYF	TGTGCCAGCAGCCCGACGACAGGGAGAGATGTCATTCAGTACTTC
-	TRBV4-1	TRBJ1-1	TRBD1	CASSLATGTGLTEAFF	TGCGCCAGCAGTCTAGCTACCGGGACAGGACTCACTGAAGCTTTCTTT
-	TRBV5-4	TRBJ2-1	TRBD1	CASSPDRDNEQFF	TGTGCCAGCAGCCCGGACAGGGACAATGAGCAGTTCTTC
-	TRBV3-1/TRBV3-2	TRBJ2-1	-	CASSQLGGRVNEQFF	TGTGCCAGCAGCCAACTTGGGGGCAGGGTAAATGAGCAGTTCTTC
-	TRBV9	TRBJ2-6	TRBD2	CASSVGGSGANVLTF	TGTGCCAGCAGCGTGGGGGGGAGCGGGGCCAACGTCCTGACTTTC
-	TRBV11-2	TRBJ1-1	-	CASSLGAGYMNTEAFF	TGTGCCAGCAGCTTAGGCGCAGGGTACATGAACACTGAAGCTTTCTTT
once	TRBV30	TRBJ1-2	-	CDLPLRARYTF	TGTGACCTTCCGTTAAGAGCCCGCTACACCTTC
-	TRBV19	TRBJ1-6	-	CASSIQFGQRNSPLHF	TGTGCCAGTAGTATACAATTTGGACAGAGAAATTCACCCCTCCACTTT
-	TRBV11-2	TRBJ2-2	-	CASSLLGGAGATLTGELFF	TGTGCCAGCAGCTTATTGGGGGGGGCGGGAGCAACCCTAACCGGGGAGCTGTTTTTT
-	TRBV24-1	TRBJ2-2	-	CATTGQSGELFF	TGTGCCACTACTGGACAGTCCGGGGAGCTGTTTTTT
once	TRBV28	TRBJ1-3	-	CAIGGSGDTIYF	TGTGCCATCGGAGGGAGTGGGGACACCATATATTTT
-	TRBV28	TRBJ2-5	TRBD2	CATGVSGGQETQYF	TGTGCCACCGGGGTCTCGGGAGGCCAAGAGACCCAGTACTTC
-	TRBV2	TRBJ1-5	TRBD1	CASGTGGGNQPQHF	TGTGCCAGCGGGACAGGGGGCGGCAATCAGCCCCAGCATTTT
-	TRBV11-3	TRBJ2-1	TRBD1	CASSLVGQGLNEQFF	TGTGCCAGCAGCTTAGTCGGACAGGGGTTGAATGAGCAGTTCTTC
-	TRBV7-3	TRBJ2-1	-	CASSLNAGTYNEQFF	TGTGCCAGCAGCTTAAACGCGGGGACCTACAATGAGCAGTTCTTC
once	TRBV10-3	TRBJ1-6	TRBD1	CAIAEGQGDSPLHF	TGTGCCATCGCGGAGGGCCAGGGGGATTCACCCCTCCACTTT
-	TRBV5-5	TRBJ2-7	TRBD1	CASSYLPGQGAHEQYF	TGTGCCAGCAGTTACCTCCCGGGACAGGGGGCCCACGAGCAGTACTTC
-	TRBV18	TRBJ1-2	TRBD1	CASSKTGRDGYTF	TGTGCCAGCTCCAAGACAGGGAGAGATGGCTACACCTTC
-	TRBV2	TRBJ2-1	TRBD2	CAVGERGNEQFF	TGTGCGGTCGGTGAGCGGGGCAATGAGCAGTTCTTC
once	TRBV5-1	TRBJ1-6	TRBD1	CASTLAGGGPNSPLHF	TGCGCCAGCACCCTGGCGGGAGGGGGCCCGAATTCACCCCTCCACTTT
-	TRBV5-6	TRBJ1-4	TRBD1	CASSRRQGWEKLFF	TGTGCCAGCAGCCGTAGACAGGGATGGGAAAAACTGTTTTTT
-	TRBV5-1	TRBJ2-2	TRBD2	CASIGLAGTGELFF	TGCGCCAGCATAGGACTAGCGGGGACCGGGGAGCTGTTTTTT
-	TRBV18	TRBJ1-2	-	CASSPPFTPNYGYTF	TGTGCCAGCTCACCACCCTTTACACCGAACTATGGCTACACCTTC
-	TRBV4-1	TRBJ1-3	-	CASSQDGQISGNTIYF	TGCGCCAGCAGCCAAGATGGACAGATCTCTGGAAACACCATATATTTT
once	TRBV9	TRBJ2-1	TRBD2	CASSVAIAGVAYNEQFF	TGTGCCAGCAGCGTAGCGATAGCGGGAGTGGCCTACAATGAGCAGTTCTTC
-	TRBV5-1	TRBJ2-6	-	CASSLDVGSGANVLTF	TGCGCCAGCAGCTTGGACGTCGGCTCTGGGGCCAACGTCCTGACTTTC
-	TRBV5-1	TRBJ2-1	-	CASSLAWTDNEQFF	TGCGCCAGCAGCTTGGCCTGGACAGACAATGAGCAGTTCTTC
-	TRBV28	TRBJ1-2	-	CASSLGGSGYTF	TGTGCCAGCAGTTTAGGGGGGTCTGGCTACACCTTC
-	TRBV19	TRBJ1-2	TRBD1	CASSGQGDYGYTF	TGTGCCAGCTCGGGACAGGGTGACTATGGCTACACCTTC
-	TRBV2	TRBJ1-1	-	CATPRTVNTEAFF	TGTGCCACCCCACGGACAGTGAACACTGAAGCTTTCTTT
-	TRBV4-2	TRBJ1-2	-	CASSQVVVPHTNYGYTF	TGTGCCAGCAGCCAAGTTGTCGTCCCACATACGAACTATGGCTACACCTTC
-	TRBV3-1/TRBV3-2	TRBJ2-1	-	CASSHPGSYNEQFF	TGTGCCAGCAGCCATCCCGGGTCCTACAATGAGCAGTTCTTC
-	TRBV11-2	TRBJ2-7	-	CASSSAGAAYEQYF	TGTGCCAGCAGCTCCGCGGGCGCAGCCTACGAGCAGTACTTC
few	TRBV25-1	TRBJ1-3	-	CASSESTGPGNTIYF	TGTGCCAGCAGTGAATCTACAGGCCCTGGAAACACCATATATTTT
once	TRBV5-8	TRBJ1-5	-	CASGHRVFNSNQPQHF	TGTGCCAGCGGCCACAGGGTCTTTAATAGCAATCAGCCCCAGCATTTT
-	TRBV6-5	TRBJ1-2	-	CASRGNYGYTF	TGTGCCAGCAGGGGCAACTATGGCTACACCTTC
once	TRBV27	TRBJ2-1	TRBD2	CASSLGGLAGYNEQFF	TGTGCCAGCAGTCTCGGGGGTCTAGCGGGGTACAATGAGCAGTTCTTC
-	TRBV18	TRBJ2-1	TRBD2	CASSTSVAGSGEQFF	TGTGCCAGCTCTACCAGTGTAGCGGGATCAGGTGAGCAGTTCTTC
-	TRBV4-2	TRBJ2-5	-	CASSLGASEETQYF	TGTGCCAGCAGCCTAGGGGCGTCCGAAGAGACCCAGTACTTC
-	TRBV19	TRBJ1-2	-	CASSIVQSYGYTF	TGTGCCAGTAGTATAGTACAGAGCTATGGCTACACCTTC
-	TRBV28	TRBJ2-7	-	CASGLSGYEQYF	TGTGCCAGCGGGCTTTCAGGCTACGAGCAGTACTTC
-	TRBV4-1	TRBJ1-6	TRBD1	CASSQAGQAQAYNSPLHF	TGCGCCAGCAGCCAAGCAGGACAGGCCCAGGCCTATAATTCACCCCTCCACTTT
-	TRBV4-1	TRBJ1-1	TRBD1	CASSPRQGMNTEAFF	TGCGCCAGCAGCCCTCGACAGGGTATGAACACTGAAGCTTTCTTT
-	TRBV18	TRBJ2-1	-	CASLGQSYNEQFF	TGTGCCAGCTTGGGACAAAGCTACAATGAGCAGTTCTTC
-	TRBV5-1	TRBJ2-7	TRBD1	CASSLFGTDSYEQYF	TGCGCCAGCAGCTTGTTCGGGACAGACTCCTACGAGCAGTACTTC
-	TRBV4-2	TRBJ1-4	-	CASSQGRAEGEKLFF	TGTGCCAGCAGCCAAGGCAGGGCTGAAGGTGAAAAACTGTTTTTT
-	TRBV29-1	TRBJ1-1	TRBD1	CSGDRGLTEAFF	TGCAGCGGAGACAGGGGGCTTACTGAAGCTTTCTTT